This record covers a single TCR beta chain. This specimen comes from a study of PD-1 blockade in mismatch repair-deficient tumors. Only in-frame clones appear in the TCRdb table, and some are missing; sequencing was by immunoSEQ multiplex PCR. Among 120,000 or so clones listed, 86% were seen once. The germline CDR1 and CDR2 sequences are LNHDA and SQIVND (reference sequence). This CDR3 has 14 residues. Trimming stripped 3 bases from V and 3 bases from J, with 11 bases between. The V and J genes are TRBV19 and TRBJ2-5, with D possibly being TRBD1 (5 bases). The clonotype comes from an adult with mismatch repair-deficient cancer. The sample here was peripheral blood, taken 44 weeks after starting pembrolizumab. The CDR3 DNA is TGTGCCAGTAGTATGAATGGCAGGGAAGAGACCCAGTACTTC. Translated: CASSMNGREETQYF.